This TCR beta chain was captured by sequencing in a study of blood T cell repertoires in COVID-19. Looking at the study overall: COVID-19 samples, acute and convalescent, were from the United States, Italy and Spain. Sample material is recorded as cDNA or gDNA derived from T cells, B-cell-depleted T cells, or PBMCs.

The CDR3 consists of 13 residues. The germline gives CDR1 KGHDR, CDR2 SFDVKD. Trimming at V came to 7 bases and at J to 4 bases, leaving 4 bases not matched to a gene. As originally analysed: Reference gene primer amplification gave nucleated cell count estimates. Assay used: immunoSEQ multiplex PCR; TCRdb lists only in-frame clones, some missing. The V and J calls and clone size were taken over from that table, and D and trimming were inferred from the DNA. The profile shows around 200,000 clones, under 85% of them singletons. This sequence was found in a human donor in a cohort sampled during active COVID-19. V and J are TRBV24-1 and TRBJ1-1; 8 bases agree with TRBD1. Sequenced sample: peripheral blood. The CDR3 DNA reads TGTGCCACCAGGGACAGGGTAGGCACTGAAGCTTTCTTT. This codes for CATRDRVGTEAFF.